One T cell receptor (beta chain) is described in this entry. Its antigen remains undetermined. The junction departs from the called germline gene at one end, perhaps through a read error. From the germline V gene (reference sequence), CDR1 is SGHNT and CDR2 is YYREEE. From its cysteine to its phenylalanine, the CDR3 spans 14 amino acids. The only DNA kept is the CDR3, 42 bases in frame from the first base. TCR alpha and beta CDR3 regions were amplified with the iRepertoire nested amplicon-rescue multiplex PCR (arm-PCR) platform from RNA. For one-step reverse transcription and amplification, about 90-400 ng of tissue mRNA or PBMC total RNA was used as input. Following bead purification, Illumina adapters were added by a secondary multiplex PCR, and libraries between 200 and 400 bp were gel-purified. Internal 6-nucleotide barcodes were carried by the libraries and were used for demultiplexing. The libraries were sequenced on an Illumina MiSeq using 2x220 or 2x250 nucleotide paired-end reads. The original methods were these. Paired reads were merged with FLASH 1.2.11 and aligned to the GRCh37 human genome with BWA-MEM before extracting TRA and TRB reads. V and J assignment used an IMGT-derived reference of cassette sequences and CDR3 motifs that included pseudogenes. Reads were translated in three frames, and productive CDR3s were defined as those with a C...FGXG motif and no stop codons. Unique combinations of V-J cassette pair and CDR3 amino acid sequence were defined as clonotypes. Reads were filtered by Hamming distance, with the threshold set by the sequence error rate of each sample in mapped regions. TCRdb reprocessing: public reads trimmed at Q25 with fastp, clones called with MiXCR, in-frame beta chains kept. Identical CDR3 proteins give one entry, which carries the most common genes and DNA. The V and J calls shown here were made by TCRdb, not taken from the authors' results. Within this sample are about 3,900 distinct CDR3 sequences, with 30% to 35% of them counted one time only. About a quarter of the sample lies in the top ten.

The data stem from a study of glioma-infiltrating T cells (dated by TCRdb to about 2016). Describing the broader study: Sequencing of TCR alpha- and beta-chain repertoires was performed on glioma tissue, on non-neoplastic brain tissue, and on matched peripheral blood mononuclear cells. To measure divergence between tissue and blood T-cell populations, each tissue-infiltrating repertoire was compared with the peripheral blood repertoire of the same patient. Three low-grade glioma patients, 7 to 9 primary glioblastoma patients and three non-glioma patients contributing non-neoplastic brain tissue were included in the paired cohort.

Broad study findings and their caveats: Very few CDR3 sequences were shared between tissue and blood, attributed to high CDR3 diversity and limited sampling. VJ-independent divergence between tissue and blood was found to be below expectation in non-neoplastic patients but above expectation in all gliomas, particularly low-grade gliomas. Group comparisons were based on small numbers of patients: three non-neoplastic, three low-grade glioma and eight glioblastoma patients.

This clonotype originated in a human donor with low-grade glioma or glioblastoma, undergoing nonglioma brain surgery, or in good health (not recorded which). The rearranged segments are TRBV5-4 and TRBJ1-6; no D gene call is confident. Sequenced sample: glioma tissue, nonneoplastic brain tissue, or PBMCs (not recorded which). In nucleotide form, the sequence is TGTACCAGCAGCCCGCTCGGGGATGGGTCACCCCTCCACTTT. The encoded protein is CTSSPLGDGSPLHF.